Below are 26 T cell receptor beta chains sequenced from a single sample in a study of CD8 T cells in Susac syndrome. An amount of RNA that ranged from roughly 0.45 to 1 ug was reverse transcribed with random hexamers. TCRdb passed the immunoSEQ multiplex PCR reads through MiXCR, listing each CDR3 protein once. Here the sample spans a few hundred thousand distinct CDR3 sequences, 95% being singletons. Sequencing used CD4+ T cells from PBMCs. Receptors were obtained from a human donor with multiple sclerosis.

The rearrangement uses TRBV28 and TRBJ2-2; 8 bases are shared with TRBD2. Losses at the gene ends were 2 bases for V and 6 bases for J; bases not matched to a gene: 8. CDR3 length equals 16 residues. Germline CDR1 MDHEN, CDR2 SYDVKM. The CDR3 DNA follows: TGTGCCAGCAGTTTAATGCCGGGAGGGCCTCCCGGGGAGCTGTTTTTT. This sequence encodes CASSLMPGGPPGELFF.

The rearrangement links TRBV3-1 to TRBJ2-1; TRBD1 aligns across 7 bases. The germline gives CDR1 LGHDT, CDR2 YNNKEL (reference sequence). The V and J ends lost 3 bases and 9 bases, in that order; junction bases with no gene match: 8. CDR3 length: 14 residues. DNA for the CDR3: TGTGCCAGCAGCCATCTTACCGCAGGGGGTGAGCAGTTCTTC. Translation gives CASSHLTAGGEQFF.

The chain recombines TRBV12-3 or TRBV12-4 with TRBJ1-1; TRBD1 is a possible D gene (6 bases). Trimming took off 6 bases at V and 4 bases at J, with 18 bases between the two ends. The CDR3 runs to 15 residues. The CDR3 here is CASRPNRALGTEAFF. In nucleotides, the CDR3 is TGTGCCAGCAGGCCTAACAGGGCTCTGGGCACTGAAGCTTTCTTT.

The chain has TRBV20-1 and TRBJ2-3, with 8 bases fitting TRBD2. The trim removed 6 bases at V and 1 base at J, leaving 12 bases unmatched. The CDR3 runs 16 residues. Germline V gene data show CDR1 as DFQATT and CDR2 as SNEGSKA (reference sequence). The CDR3 DNA is TGCAGTGCGGAGGCTGGGCCTAGCGGGCGCACAGATACGCAGTATTTT. Encoded protein: CSAEAGPSGRTDTQYF.

The chain combines TRBV9 with TRBJ2-7, with TRBD2 identical over 10 bases. Germline CDR1 SGDLS, CDR2 YYNGEE. After removal of 4 bases from V and 5 bases from J, the junction contained 15 bases not matched to a gene. This CDR3 has 17 amino acids. The CDR3 sequence: CASSFLPGGSGRDEQYF. In DNA, the CDR3 is TGTGCCAGCAGCTTCCTCCCCGGGGGGAGCGGGAGGGACGAGCAGTACTTC.

The V and J genes are TRBV6-5 and TRBJ1-6; D might be TRBD1 (5 bases). This CDR3 is built from 12 residues. Trimming left V 5 bases short and J 9 bases short, with 8 bases between. Looked up from germline, CDR1 is MNHEY and CDR2 is SVGAGI. The CDR3 DNA reads as TGTGCCAGCAGTCGCAGGGCTTCACCCCTCCACTTT. Encoded protein: CASSRRASPLHF.

The chain joins TRBV7-9 to TRBJ2-1, with 8 bases matching TRBD1. The germline gives CDR1 SEHNR, CDR2 FQNEAQ (reference sequence). The junction had 9 bases not matched to a gene; V was cut back by 5 bases and J by 6 bases. The CDR3 has 15 residues. DNA of the CDR3: TGTGCCAGCAGCCGGCGACAGGGGCCCCCCAATGAGCAGTTCTTC. Translation: CASSRRQGPPNEQFF.

V usage is TRBV29-1 and J usage is TRBJ1-3; 8 bases fit TRBD1. This CDR3 comprises 12 residues. V shed 6 bases, J shed 7 bases, and the junction held 5 bases outside the gene matches. Germline CDR1 and CDR2: SQVTM and ANQGSEA. CDR3 in amino acids: CSVEGQDNTIYF. The CDR3 DNA is TGCAGCGTAGAGGGACAGGACAACACCATATATTTT. The full variable domain, its missing parts supplied by reference TRBV29-1 and TRBJ1-3, is SAVISQKPSRDICQRGTSLTIQCQVDSQVTMMFWYRQQPGQSLTLIATANQGSEATYESGFVIDKFPISRPNLTFSTLTVSNMSPEDSSIYLCSVEGQDNTIYFGEGSWLTVV.

The chain is built from TRBV6-2 or TRBV6-3 and TRBJ2-7, with 10 bases aligning to TRBD2. Per germline, CDR1 MNHEY and CDR2 SVGEGT. This CDR3 spans 15 amino acids. The ends lost 2 bases at V and 4 bases at J; junction bases unmatched: 5. Written as DNA, the CDR3 is TGTGCCAGCAGTTACCAGCGGGAGGGCGTATACGAGCAGTACTTC. Protein product: CASSYQREGVYEQYF.

The CDR3 nucleotides read TGCGCCAGCAGCTACCGGGCTTCGCAAGAGACCCAGTACTTC. Protein product: CASSYRASQETQYF. This rearrangement joins TRBV4-1 to TRBJ2-5; D remains unclear. Trimming left V 5 bases short and J 2 bases short, with 12 bases between. The CDR3 is made up of 14 amino acids. Germline CDR1 is MGHRA and CDR2 is YSYEKL.

This chain uses TRBV19 with TRBJ1-5, with D hard to call. The germline CDR1 and CDR2 sequences are LNHDA and SQIVND (reference sequence). This CDR3 has 13 amino acids. V lost 3 bases, J lost 0 bases, and 3 bases lay in between. CDR3 nucleotide sequence: TGTGCCAGTAGTATCTCTAGCAATCAGCCCCAGCATTTT. This codes for CASSISSNQPQHF.

The CDR3 nucleotides are TGCAGTGCTAGAGGGGGGACTAGCGGGACCGATACGCAGTATTTT. This codes for CSARGGTSGTDTQYF. The rearrangement links TRBV20-1 to TRBJ2-3, with 13 bases aligning to TRBD2. Germline CDR1 and CDR2: DFQATT and SNEGSKA (reference sequence). V was clipped by 1 base and J by 6 bases; unmatched bases: 4. The length of the CDR3 is 15 residues.

This chain joins TRBV5-6 and TRBJ1-2; D might be TRBD1 (5 bases). V lost 2 bases and J lost 1, with 15 bases in between. Per germline, CDR1 SGHDT and CDR2 YYEEEE. This CDR3 is built from 16 residues. The CDR3 DNA reads as TGTGCCAGCAGCTTAGCCGGGACCGCGGGTAACTATGGCTACACCTTC. Its translation: CASSLAGTAGNYGYTF.

This clonotype has just one count. The chain is built from TRBV18 and TRBJ1-2, with a possible D match to TRBD1 (5 bases). This CDR3 region has 15 residues. The V end was cut by 1 base, the J end by 6 bases, with 15 bases between. Germline V gene lookup returns CDR1 KGHSH and CDR2 LQKENI. The CDR3 here is CASSPRPGMQNGYTF. DNA of the CDR3: TGTGCCAGCTCACCACGGCCAGGGATGCAGAATGGCTACACCTTC.

This sequence joins TRBV12-3 or TRBV12-4 and TRBJ2-1, with 9 nucleotides matching TRBD2. V gave up 6 bases and J gave up 2 bases; unmatched junction bases: 8. The CDR3 is 16 amino acids. The CDR3 DNA is TGTGCCAGCAGCCGAAGCGGGAGGTCCGCCTACAATGAGCAGTTCTTC. This sequence encodes CASSRSGRSAYNEQFF.

The chain combines TRBV6-1 with TRBJ1-6, with D unresolved. The germline gives CDR1 MNHNS, CDR2 SASEGT. V was pared by 2 bases and J by 7 bases, with 6 bases between. The CDR3 is made up of 13 amino acids. CDR3 in DNA: TGTGCCAGCAGTGAATATGAGAATTCACCCCTCCACTTT. It codes for CASSEYENSPLHF.

V is TRBV20-1 and J is TRBJ2-1; a possible D gene is TRBD2 (5 bases). The CDR3 has 11 residues. V was clipped by 6 bases and J by 5 bases, with 8 bases between them. Germline loops: CDR1 DFQATT, CDR2 SNEGSKA (reference sequence). The CDR3 reads CSAQLDNEQFF. CDR3 in DNA: TGCAGTGCCCAACTAGACAATGAGCAGTTCTTC.

The chain employs TRBV20-1 and TRBJ2-7; 14 positions match TRBD2. CDR3 length: 13 residues. J lost 8 bases, V lost 5 bases, and 5 bases had no gene match. CDR1 and CDR2 (germline): DFQATT, SNEGSKA (reference sequence). The CDR3 nucleotides read TGCAGTGCTCGACTAGCGGGAGGGCCCAAGCAGTACTTC. Translated: CSARLAGGPKQYF.

The rearrangement uses TRBV19 and TRBJ2-7; TRBD1 aligns across 7 bases. CDR1 LNHDA and CDR2 SQIVND come from the germline V gene (reference sequence). The CDR3 loop spans 13 amino acids. With 6 bases clipped from V and 3 bases from J, the junction kept 5 bases outside the gene matches. Written as DNA, the CDR3 is TGTGCCAGTAGCTCGACAGGGTACTACGAGCAGTACTTC. Amino acids: CASSSTGYYEQYF.

This clonotype was picked up a small number of times. V and J are TRBV18 and TRBJ2-5; 9 bases are shared with TRBD1. Trimming took 3 bases from V and 4 from J; bases not matched to a gene: 0. From germline, CDR1 is KGHSH and CDR2 LQKENI. The CDR3 runs 13 residues. The CDR3 is CASSPGQGETQYF. CDR3 DNA: TGTGCCAGCTCACCGGGACAGGGAGAGACCCAGTACTTC.

The table lists this clonotype with a count of one. The chain has TRBV30 and TRBJ1-3; no firm D call. Germline CDR1 and CDR2: GTSNPN and SVGIG (reference sequence). The CDR3 spans 15 residues. The V end was cut by 4 bases, the J end by 4 bases, with 17 bases between. This chain's CDR3 is CAWTPDFLDGNTIYF. CDR3 nucleotide sequence: TGTGCCTGGACCCCGGACTTTCTGGACGGAAACACCATATATTTT.

The V and J genes are TRBV20-1 and TRBJ2-1; 11 bases fit TRBD2. The CDR3 totals 14 residues. Germline lookup yields CDR1 DFQATT and CDR2 SNEGSKA (reference sequence). Trimming took 1 base from V and 7 from J; bases not matched to a gene: 3. This chain's CDR3 is CSARVAGGINEQFF. CDR3 coding DNA: TGCAGTGCTAGAGTAGCGGGGGGGATTAATGAGCAGTTCTTC.

This clonotype appeared once. The genes are TRBV20-1 and TRBJ1-5; D gene uncertain. V was cut by 5 bases and J by 4 bases, with 18 bases left in between. Germline CDR1 DFQATT, CDR2 SNEGSKA (reference sequence). The CDR3 runs 15 residues. The CDR3: CSAGLSLTANQPQHF. In nucleotides, the CDR3 is TGCAGTGCTGGACTCTCATTAACAGCGAATCAGCCCCAGCATTTT.

The V call is TRBV5-4, the J call TRBJ2-1; 7 bases align to TRBD2. CDR3 length: 14 amino acids. Germline trimming cut 2 bases from V and 5 bases from J; bases unmatched to any gene: 4. Germline-derived CDR1 and CDR2 are SGHNT and YYREEE (reference sequence). The CDR3 region has the DNA TGTGCCAGCAGCTTCCTAGCGGCTAACAATGAGCAGTTCTTC. Translation: CASSFLAANNEQFF.

The V gene is TRBV29-1, the J gene TRBJ1-1; 7 bases line up with TRBD1. This CDR3 contains 13 residues. Germline V gene sequence: CDR1 SQVTM, CDR2 ANQGSEA. V was pared by 8 bases and J by 1 base, with 7 bases of the junction left unmatched. CDR3 sequence: CSIRGQPNTEAFF. In DNA, the CDR3 is TGCAGCATAAGGGGACAGCCGAACACTGAAGCTTTCTTT.

This rearrangement joins TRBV9 to TRBJ2-2, with 8 positions matching TRBD2. Germline V CDR1 and CDR2: SGDLS, YYNGEE. With 5 bases clipped from V and 6 bases from J, the junction kept 6 bases outside the gene matches. The CDR3 runs 14 residues. CDR3 DNA sequence: TGTGCCAGCAGTGGAAGGGGACTAGCCGGGGAGCTGTTTTTT. This encodes CASSGRGLAGELFF.